The present T cell receptor (beta chain) was sequenced within a study of regulatory T cells in long-lasting Graves disease. CDR1 is SGHDT, CDR2 YYEEEE, per germline. Trimming removed 4 bases at V and 2 bases at J, with 21 bases between. This CDR3 contains 17 residues. As to time point: newly diagnosed GD, antithyroid drugs for less than 3 months. The TCR library was prepared using RNA isolated from PBMCs. This clonotype was seen at least ten times. Construction of the TCR beta libraries employed iRepertoire HTBI primers in conjunction with Arm-PCR of CDR3 regions. MiXCR, run by TCRdb on the multiplex PCR reads, gives a single entry per CDR3 protein. The sample contains just over 600,000 distinct CDR3 sequences, under 20% of which appear only once. The sample also formed part of further work on T cells in Graves' hyperthyroidism and ophthalmopathy. As reported in that work: Diagnosing involved the use of clinical symptoms, serum thyroxine and TRAb, thyroid ultrasound and orbital computed tomography.

V and J are TRBV5-6 and TRBJ1-1; D remains unclear. The clonotype comes from a woman aged 25 to 39 with Graves disease. Sequencing was performed on peripheral blood mononuclear cells (PBMCs), taken at new diagnosis, from a patient treated with antithyroid drugs. The CDR3 region has the DNA TGTGCCAGCAGCCCAGGACTCGGCGGACTCTTCAACACTGAAGCTTTCTTT. Amino acid sequence: CASSPGLGGLFNTEAFF.